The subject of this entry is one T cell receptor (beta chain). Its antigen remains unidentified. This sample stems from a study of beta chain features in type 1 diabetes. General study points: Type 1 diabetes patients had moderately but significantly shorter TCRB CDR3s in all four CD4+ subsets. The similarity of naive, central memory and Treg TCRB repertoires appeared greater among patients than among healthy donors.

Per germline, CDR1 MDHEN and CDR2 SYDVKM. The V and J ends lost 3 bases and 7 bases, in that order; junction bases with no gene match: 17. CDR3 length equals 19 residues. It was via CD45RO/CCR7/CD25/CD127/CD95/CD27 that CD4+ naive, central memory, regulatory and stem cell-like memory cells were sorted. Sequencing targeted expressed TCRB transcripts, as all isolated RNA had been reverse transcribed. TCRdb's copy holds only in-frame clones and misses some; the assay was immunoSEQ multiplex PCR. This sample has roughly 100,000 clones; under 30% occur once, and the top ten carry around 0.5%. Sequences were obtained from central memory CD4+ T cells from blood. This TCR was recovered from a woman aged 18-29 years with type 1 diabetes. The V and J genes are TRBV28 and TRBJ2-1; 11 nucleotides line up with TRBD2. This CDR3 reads CASSLPPTSGGGWGNEQFF. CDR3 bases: TGTGCCAGCAGTTTGCCCCCCACTAGCGGGGGTGGCTGGGGAAATGAGCAGTTCTTC.